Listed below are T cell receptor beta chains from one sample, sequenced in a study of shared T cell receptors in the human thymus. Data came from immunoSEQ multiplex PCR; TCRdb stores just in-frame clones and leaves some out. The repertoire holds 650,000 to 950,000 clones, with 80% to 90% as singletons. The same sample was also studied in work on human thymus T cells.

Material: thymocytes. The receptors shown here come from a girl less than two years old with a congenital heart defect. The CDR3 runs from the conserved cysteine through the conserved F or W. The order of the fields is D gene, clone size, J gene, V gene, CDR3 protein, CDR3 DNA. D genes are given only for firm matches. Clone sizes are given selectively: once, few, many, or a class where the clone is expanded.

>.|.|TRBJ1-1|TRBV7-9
CASSLNSDRKTEAFF
TGTGCCAGCAGCCTCAACTCCGACAGAAAAACTGAAGCTTTCTTT
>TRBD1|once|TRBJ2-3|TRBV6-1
CASSDTDRGRGDTQYF
TGTGCCAGCAGTGATACGGACAGGGGCCGGGGAGATACGCAGTATTTT
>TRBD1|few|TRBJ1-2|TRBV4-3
CASSQDPNLTGAGYGYTF
TGCGCCAGCAGCCAAGATCCGAATTTGACAGGGGCGGGGTATGGCTACACCTTC
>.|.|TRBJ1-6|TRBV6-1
CASSEVTGNSPLHF
TGTGCCAGCAGTGAAGTTACAGGGAATTCACCCCTCCACTTT
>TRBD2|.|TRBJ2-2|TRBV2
CDSGLAGGGGELFF
TGTGATTCGGGACTAGCGGGGGGCGGCGGGGAGCTGTTTTTT
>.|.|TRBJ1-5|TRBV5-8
CASSLDRQSQHF
TGTGCCAGCAGCTTAGACAGGCAAAGCCAGCATTTT
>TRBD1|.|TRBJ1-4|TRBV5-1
CASSGQGATRGEKLFF
TGCGCCAGCAGTGGACAGGGGGCGACCCGGGGTGAAAAACTGTTTTTT
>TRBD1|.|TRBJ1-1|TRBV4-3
CASSHDRGEGSTNTEAFF
TGCGCCAGCAGCCACGACAGGGGGGAGGGTTCCACGAACACTGAAGCTTTCTTT
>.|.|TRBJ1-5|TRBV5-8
CASSLPRPRRRLSNQPQHF
TGTGCCAGCAGCTTACCGAGGCCCCGGAGGCGGTTGAGCAATCAGCCCCAGCATTTT
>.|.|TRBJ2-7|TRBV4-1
CASSQTVGDNSLEQYF
TGCGCCAGCAGCCAAACTGTCGGGGACAACTCCCTCGAGCAGTACTTC
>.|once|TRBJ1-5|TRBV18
CASSPGGGQPQHF
TGTGCCAGCTCACCAGGGGGCGGCCAGCCCCAGCATTTT
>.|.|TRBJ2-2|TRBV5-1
CASSITWGELFF
TGCGCCAGCAGCATCACTTGGGGGGAGCTGTTTTTT
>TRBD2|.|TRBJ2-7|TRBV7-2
CASSLGLAGGYEQYF
TGTGCCAGCAGCTTAGGACTAGCGGGGGGTTACGAGCAGTACTTC
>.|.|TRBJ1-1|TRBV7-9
CASSLRAEAFF
TGTGCCAGCAGCTTACGGGCTGAAGCTTTCTTT
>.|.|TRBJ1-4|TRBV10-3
CAISPGQRRNEKLFF
TGTGCCATCAGCCCAGGACAGAGAAGAAATGAAAAACTGTTTTTT
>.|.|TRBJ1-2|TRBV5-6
CASSCGPCGYTF
TGTGCCAGCAGCTGCGGCCCGTGTGGCTACACCTTC
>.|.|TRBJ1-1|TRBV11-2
CASSAYMNRGMNTEAFF
TGTGCCAGCAGCGCTTACATGAATAGGGGTATGAACACTGAAGCTTTCTTT
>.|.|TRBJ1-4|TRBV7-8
CASSGTQWATNEKLFF
TGTGCCAGCAGCGGCACACAGTGGGCAACTAATGAAAAACTGTTTTTT
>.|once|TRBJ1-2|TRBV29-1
CSVPTQGYGYTF
TGCAGCGTTCCGACACAGGGCTATGGCTACACCTTC
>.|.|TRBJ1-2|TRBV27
CASSPEHTNSTQTTLANYGYTF
TGTGCCAGCAGCCCAGAACATACGAACTCTACCCAAACAACCCTAGCTAACTATGGCTACACCTTC
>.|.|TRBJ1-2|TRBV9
CASSGSSRQGGDNGYTF
TGTGCCAGCAGCGGTAGTTCCCGCCAGGGTGGAGATAATGGCTACACCTTC
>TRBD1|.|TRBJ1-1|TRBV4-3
CASSQEPSEGQEEGEAFF
TGCGCCAGCAGCCAAGAACCATCCGAGGGACAGGAGGAGGGTGAAGCTTTCTTT
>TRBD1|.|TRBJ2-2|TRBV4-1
CASSRGGTGGTGELFF
TGCGCCAGCAGCCGTGGGGGGACAGGGGGCACCGGGGAGCTGTTTTTT
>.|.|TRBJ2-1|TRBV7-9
CASRRDSYNEQFF
TGTGCCAGCAGACGGGACTCCTACAATGAGCAGTTCTTC
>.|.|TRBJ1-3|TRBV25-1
CASSEPGLPGNTIYF
TGTGCCAGCAGTGAACCGGGTCTCCCAGGAAACACCATATATTTT
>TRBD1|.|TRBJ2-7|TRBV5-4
CASSGWDRGNAYYEQYF
TGTGCCAGCAGCGGATGGGACAGGGGAAACGCCTACTACGAGCAGTACTTC
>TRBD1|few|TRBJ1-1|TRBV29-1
CSVEVQSSPGQGTERAFF
TGCAGCGTTGAAGTCCAGTCTAGCCCCGGACAGGGGACGGAAAGGGCTTTCTTT
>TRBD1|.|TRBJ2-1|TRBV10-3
CAITPTGMNEQFF
TGTGCCATCACCCCGACAGGGATGAATGAGCAGTTCTTC
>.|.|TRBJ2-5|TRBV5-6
CASSLPSQVEGQETQYF
TGTGCCAGCAGCCTACCATCGCAGGTGGAGGGCCAAGAGACCCAGTACTTC
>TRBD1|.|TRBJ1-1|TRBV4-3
CASSQEDLAGTGVGNTEAFF
TGCGCCAGCAGCCAAGAGGATTTGGCGGGGACAGGGGTCGGTAACACTGAAGCTTTCTTT
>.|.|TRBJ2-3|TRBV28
CASRPQGDTQYF
TGTGCCAGCAGACCCCAGGGAGATACGCAGTATTTT
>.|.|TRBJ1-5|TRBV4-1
CASSQGTERGFNQPQHF
TGCGCCAGCAGCCAAGGGACCGAAAGGGGATTCAATCAGCCCCAGCATTTT
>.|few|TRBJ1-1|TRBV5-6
CASSLAGLITEAFF
TGTGCCAGCAGCTTGGCAGGGTTGATCACTGAAGCTTTCTTT
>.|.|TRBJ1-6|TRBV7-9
CASSPGGTGKNSPLHF
TGTGCCAGCAGCCCTGGCGGTACAGGGAAGAATTCACCCCTCCACTTT